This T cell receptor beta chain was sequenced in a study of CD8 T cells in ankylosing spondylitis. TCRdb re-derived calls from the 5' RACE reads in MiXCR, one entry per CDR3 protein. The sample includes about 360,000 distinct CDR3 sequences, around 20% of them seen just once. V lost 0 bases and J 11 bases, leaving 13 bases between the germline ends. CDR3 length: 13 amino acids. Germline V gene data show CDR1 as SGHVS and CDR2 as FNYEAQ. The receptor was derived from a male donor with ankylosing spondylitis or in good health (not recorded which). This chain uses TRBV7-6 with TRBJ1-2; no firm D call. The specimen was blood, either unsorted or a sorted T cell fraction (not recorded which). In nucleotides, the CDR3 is TGTGCCAGCAGCTTAGCGACCCAGGAGGCTTACACCTTC. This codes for CASSLATQEAYTF.